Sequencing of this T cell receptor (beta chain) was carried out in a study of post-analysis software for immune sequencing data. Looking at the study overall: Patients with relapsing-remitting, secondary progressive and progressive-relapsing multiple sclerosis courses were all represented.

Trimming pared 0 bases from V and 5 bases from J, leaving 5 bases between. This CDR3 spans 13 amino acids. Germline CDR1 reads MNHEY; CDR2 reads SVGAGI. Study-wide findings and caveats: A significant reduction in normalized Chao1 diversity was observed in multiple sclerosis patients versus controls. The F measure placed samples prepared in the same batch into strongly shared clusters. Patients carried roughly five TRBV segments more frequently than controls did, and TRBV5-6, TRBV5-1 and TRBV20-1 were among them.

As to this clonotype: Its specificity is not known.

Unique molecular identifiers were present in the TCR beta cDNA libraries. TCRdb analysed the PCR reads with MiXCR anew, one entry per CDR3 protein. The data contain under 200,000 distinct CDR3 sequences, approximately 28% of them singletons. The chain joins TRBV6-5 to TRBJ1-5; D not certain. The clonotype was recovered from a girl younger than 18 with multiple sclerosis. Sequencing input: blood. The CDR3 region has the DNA TGTGCCAGCAGTTACTCCGCAGATCAGCCCCAGCATTTT. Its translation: CASSYSADQPQHF.